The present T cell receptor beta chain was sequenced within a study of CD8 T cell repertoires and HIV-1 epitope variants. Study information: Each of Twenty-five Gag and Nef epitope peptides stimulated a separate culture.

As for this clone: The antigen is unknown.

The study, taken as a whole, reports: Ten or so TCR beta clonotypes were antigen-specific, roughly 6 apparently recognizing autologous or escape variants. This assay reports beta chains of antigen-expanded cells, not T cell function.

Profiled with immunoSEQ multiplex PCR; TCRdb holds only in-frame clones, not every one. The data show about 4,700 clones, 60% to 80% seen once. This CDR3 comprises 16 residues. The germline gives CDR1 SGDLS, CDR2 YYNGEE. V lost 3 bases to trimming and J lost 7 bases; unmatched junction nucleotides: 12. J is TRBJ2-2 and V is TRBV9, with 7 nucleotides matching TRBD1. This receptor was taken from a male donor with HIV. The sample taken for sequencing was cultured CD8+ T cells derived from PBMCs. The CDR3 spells CASSGLGTVKGGELFF. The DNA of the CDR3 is TGTGCCAGCAGCGGACTCGGGACAGTCAAGGGCGGGGAGCTGTTTTTT.